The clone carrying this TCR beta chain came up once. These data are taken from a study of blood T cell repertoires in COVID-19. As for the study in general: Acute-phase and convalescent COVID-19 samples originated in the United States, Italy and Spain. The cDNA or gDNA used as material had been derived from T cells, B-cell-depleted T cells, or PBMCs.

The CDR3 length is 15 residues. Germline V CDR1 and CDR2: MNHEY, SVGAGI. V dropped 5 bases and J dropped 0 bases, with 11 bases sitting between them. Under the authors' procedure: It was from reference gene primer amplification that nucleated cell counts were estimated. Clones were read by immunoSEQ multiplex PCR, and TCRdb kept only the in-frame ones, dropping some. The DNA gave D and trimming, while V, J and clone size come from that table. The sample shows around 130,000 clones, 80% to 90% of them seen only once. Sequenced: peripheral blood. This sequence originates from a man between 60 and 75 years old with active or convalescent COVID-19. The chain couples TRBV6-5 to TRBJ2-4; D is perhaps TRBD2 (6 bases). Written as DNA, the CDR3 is TGTGCCAGCAGTATGGGCGGGGTAGCCAAAAACATTCAGTACTTC. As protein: CASSMGGVAKNIQYF.